A selection of T cell receptor beta chains follows, all from one sample in a study of post-analysis software for immune sequencing data. TCRdb re-analysed the PCR reads in MiXCR, keeping a single row per CDR3 protein. The sample records hundreds of thousands of distinct CDR3 sequences, 25% to 30% being singletons. Specimen: blood. These receptor sequences come from a girl between 10 and 17 years old with multiple sclerosis. Each CDR3 is given without its conserved first and last residue.

j_gene	v_gene	len	CDR3aa
TRBJ2-4	TRBV3-1	14	ASSQSLGGPKNIQY
.	TRBV3-1	13	ASSQLTSGSGEQY
TRBJ2-3	TRBV12-3/TRBV12-4	13	ASSLGLVRTDTQY
TRBJ2-3	TRBV28	17	ASSTHERASGSAPDTQY
TRBJ2-1	TRBV24-1	11	ATSDRDRDEQF
TRBJ2-1	TRBV12-3/TRBV12-4	15	ASSFYPWRAAGNEQF
TRBJ2-7	TRBV20-1	10	SAIIPAGVRY
TRBJ2-4	TRBV4-3	12	ASSQEHYWHIQY
TRBJ2-1	TRBV27	13	ASSLGLAGVREQF
TRBJ1-1	TRBV29-1	16	SVEGLSGQAVMNTEAF
TRBJ2-4	TRBV7-9	11	ASSLTQADIQY
TRBJ2-1	TRBV5-1	13	ASSLMRGAGNEQF
TRBJ2-1	TRBV6-2/TRBV6-3	15	ASSYPGGRGPDNEQF
TRBJ2-4	TRBV7-2	12	ASSLERELGKQY
TRBJ2-3	TRBV6-5	15	ASSTRGQGTSTDTQY
TRBJ2-7	TRBV29-1	13	SVEARDRAPYEQY
TRBJ2-7	TRBV5-1	11	ASSLDGVGEQY
TRBJ2-1	TRBV20-1	13	SAREGSGAYNEQF
TRBJ2-3	TRBV20-1	13	SARGDSGMADTQY
TRBJ2-4	TRBV6-2/TRBV6-3	15	ASSYPGEGLAKNIQY
TRBJ2-1	TRBV5-1	15	ASSLFSWTSGYNEQF
TRBJ2-5	TRBV5-1	13	ASSLGSAGQETQY
TRBJ2-2	TRBV4-2	11	ASSPAEALELF
TRBJ1-5	TRBV12-3/TRBV12-4	13	ASKLSDRNNQPQH
TRBJ2-5	TRBV12-5	11	ASGLWQEETQY
TRBJ2-3	TRBV7-8	14	ASSPPGWSSTDTQY
TRBJ1-1	TRBV7-9	14	ASSLGTGRLQTEAF
TRBJ1-1	TRBV5-1	10	ASSMGREKAF